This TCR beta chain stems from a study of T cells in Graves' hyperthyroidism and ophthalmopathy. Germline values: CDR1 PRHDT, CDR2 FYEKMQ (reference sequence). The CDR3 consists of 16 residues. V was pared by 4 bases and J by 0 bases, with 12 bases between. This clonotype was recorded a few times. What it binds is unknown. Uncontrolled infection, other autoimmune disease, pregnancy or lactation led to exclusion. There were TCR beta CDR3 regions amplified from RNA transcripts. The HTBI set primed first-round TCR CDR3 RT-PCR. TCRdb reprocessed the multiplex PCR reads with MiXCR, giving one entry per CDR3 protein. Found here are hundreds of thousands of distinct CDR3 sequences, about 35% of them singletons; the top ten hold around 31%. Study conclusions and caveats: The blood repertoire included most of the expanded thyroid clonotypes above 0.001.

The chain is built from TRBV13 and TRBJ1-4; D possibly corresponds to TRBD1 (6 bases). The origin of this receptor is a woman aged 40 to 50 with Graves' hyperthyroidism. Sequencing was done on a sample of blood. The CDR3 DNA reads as TGTGCCAGCAGCTCCACAGGGTTAGCAACTAATGAAAAACTGTTTTTT. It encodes CASSSTGLATNEKLFF.